This entry is about one T cell receptor beta chain. The antigen it recognizes is unknown. Per-base quality was not reported, and no clone a single base away is much larger than it. Reading the label with the study, this specimen's time point is: baseline before first vaccination. Vaccinee samples were obtained from the UK trials COV001 and COV002, which included a single-blind randomized controlled phase 2/3 trial of AZD1222 (ChAdOx1 nCoV-19) in healthy adults. For TCRbeta chain sequencing, PBMC samples from trial participants were taken at day 0 and at day 28 after the second dose. These data come from a study of T cell responses to AZD1222 COVID-19 vaccine (dated by TCRdb to the early 2020s). Notes on the research overall: Because spike-specific TCR depth and breadth did not differ between the two schedules, AZD1222 recipients who got a second dose at roughly 4 weeks were pooled with those who got a second dose at roughly 12 weeks. A total of 230 or so trial participants underwent TCR sequencing, of whom nearly 210 received two doses of AZD1222 and approximately 25 received two doses of the MenACWY control vaccine. Trial participants were enrolled by age into 18-55, 56-69 and 70-plus year subgroups, with approximately 150, 28 and 58 TCR-sequenced participants respectively.

V loses 1 base of germline sequence and J loses 7 bases, and the interval between the two ends is 10 bases. CDR1 is given as KGHSH and CDR2 as LQKENI, both from the germline V gene. The CDR3 goes from the cysteine to the phenylalanine over 13 residues. CDR3 DNA only is kept here, 39 bases in frame from base 1. Paper-wide results and their limitations: The 56-69-year group was small, and its depth increase did not reach significance, likely because of low power. Participants were mostly white British, with more females than males. The authors suggested clonal diversity may have been underestimated. Because no samples from the day 14 peak response were available, repertoires could be characterized only after the peak T cell response. Only five or six AZD1222 recipients were SARS-CoV-2 seropositive at baseline, limiting conclusions about previously exposed vaccinees. CD4 TCRs associated with the vaccine covered the entire spike protein, and the dominant responses were in regions 160-218 and 743-854. Nearly half of unique spike-specific TCRs reportedly recognized epitopes outside regions mutated in the B.1.351 and B.1.1.7 variants. After two AZD1222 doses, spike-specific TCR breadth and depth were significantly higher than at day 0 and than in MenACWY recipients.

The CDR3 regions of human TCRbeta chains were subjected to immunosequencing. In the authors' own workflow: TCRs in the repertoires were compared against a reference library of SARS-CoV-2-specific TCRs that had been generated with the MIRA antigen-specificity platform. Breadth meant the fraction of unique TCRs that were SARS-CoV-2-associated, whereas depth meant the fraction of total T cells that were SARS-CoV-2-associated. Using the MIRA data, every spike-specific TCR was mapped to the spike region that the TCR reacted to and assigned to either a CD4 or a CD8 class. Log10-transformed breadth and depth values were compared by one-way ANOVA with Sidak's multiple comparisons tests. The immuneACCESS repertoire file appears here via TCRdb, limited to in-frame rearrangements. These files lack a portion of the clones; in checked studies, under half of the deficit traces to unresolved V genes, and the cause of the others is not known. That table furnishes V, J and clone size, whereas the DNA furnished D and trimming. This sample comprises 100,000 to 150,000 clones, 87% of them detected only once. 1.5% of the sample belongs to the ten largest clones.

Recombination joined TRBV18 with TRBJ1-1; perhaps TRBD1 is the D gene, with 6 bases matching. This TCR derives from an adult in good health. Sequenced material: peripheral blood, taken on day 0 of AZD1222 vaccination. DNA sequence: TGTGCCAGCTCACCACTTATGGGACATGAAGCTTTCTTT. Its amino acids are CASSPLMGHEAFF.